This T cell receptor beta chain was found in a study of blood T cell repertoires in COVID-19. Study details: Samples came from the United States, Italy and Spain, spanning acute and convalescent COVID-19.

This CDR3 has 15 amino acids. Germline V gene sequence: CDR1 ENHRY, CDR2 SYGVKD. Trimming removed 4 bases at V and 1 base at J, with 11 bases between. Sequencing used immunoSEQ multiplex PCR; TCRdb keeps in-frame clones, though not all of them. The repertoire holds roughly 120,000 clones, with 75% to 90% as singletons. The V call is TRBV10-3, the J call TRBJ1-5; D may be TRBD1 (6 bases). The receptor's source is a man between 70 and 80 years old with acute or convalescent COVID-19. Sequenced: peripheral blood. The CDR3 here is CAISATDRSNQPQHF. The CDR3 DNA reads as TGTGCCATCAGTGCGACGGACAGAAGCAATCAGCCCCAGCATTTT.